A selection of T cell receptor beta chains follows, all from one sample in a study of patients and donors after allogeneic stem cell transplantation. TCRdb used MiXCR to reprocess the RT-PCR reads, holding one entry per CDR3 protein. The repertoire holds fewer than 15,000 distinct CDR3 sequences, with around 25% as singletons. Sample: blood, either unsorted or a sorted T cell fraction (not recorded which). Receptor source: a human donor who was either an allogeneic HSCT recipient or a stem cell or donor lymphocyte infusion donor (not recorded which). It is not recorded whose cells these are; they may come from a transplant donor. Both conserved end residues are part of each CDR3. D genes are given only for firm matches. Size is stated for part of the rows, as once, few or many counts, or as a class when the clone is expanded.

clone size: -; D gene: -; V gene: TRBV12-3/TRBV12-4; J gene: TRBJ1-5; CDR3 protein: CASSLGQASNQPQHF; CDR3 DNA: TGTGCCAGCAGTTTAGGACAGGCTAGCAATCAGCCCCAGCATTTT
clone size: few; D gene: -; V gene: TRBV6-1; J gene: TRBJ1-2; CDR3 protein: CASSEDREVDGYTF; CDR3 DNA: TGTGCCAGCAGTGAAGACAGGGAAGTGGATGGCTACACCTTC
clone size: -; D gene: -; V gene: TRBV4-1; J gene: TRBJ1-2; CDR3 protein: CASSQELRNYGYTF; CDR3 DNA: TGCGCCAGCAGCCAAGAGCTAAGGAACTATGGCTACACCTTC
clone size: -; D gene: -; V gene: TRBV4-2; J gene: TRBJ2-1; CDR3 protein: CASSQGVFSSYNEQFF; CDR3 DNA: TGTGCCAGCAGCCAAGGGGTTTTCAGCTCCTACAATGAGCAGTTCTTC
clone size: -; D gene: TRBD1; V gene: TRBV5-6; J gene: TRBJ1-2; CDR3 protein: CASSPDRVAYGYTF; CDR3 DNA: TGTGCCAGCAGCCCTGACAGGGTGGCATATGGCTACACCTTC
clone size: few; D gene: -; V gene: TRBV6-5; J gene: TRBJ1-5; CDR3 protein: CASSPGWTAVAQPQHF; CDR3 DNA: TGTGCCAGCAGTCCCGGTTGGACTGCCGTAGCCCAGCCCCAGCATTTT
clone size: -; D gene: -; V gene: TRBV12-3/TRBV12-4; J gene: TRBJ1-4; CDR3 protein: CASSPRRVAEKLFF; CDR3 DNA: TGTGCCAGCAGTCCCCGGAGGGTAGCTGAAAAACTGTTTTTT
clone size: once; D gene: -; V gene: TRBV2; J gene: TRBJ2-2; CDR3 protein: CASGPPNTGELFF; CDR3 DNA: TGTGCCAGCGGGCCACCGAACACCGGGGAGCTGTTTTTT
clone size: -; D gene: -; V gene: TRBV18; J gene: TRBJ1-1; CDR3 protein: CASAYRENFSEAFF; CDR3 DNA: TGTGCCAGCGCGTACAGGGAAAACTTCTCTGAAGCTTTCTTT
clone size: -; D gene: -; V gene: TRBV11-3; J gene: TRBJ1-6; CDR3 protein: CASSREENSPLHF; CDR3 DNA: TGTGCCAGCAGCAGAGAGGAGAATTCACCCCTCCACTTT
clone size: -; D gene: TRBD2; V gene: TRBV9; J gene: TRBJ2-3; CDR3 protein: CASSVTSSGRNTQYF; CDR3 DNA: TGTGCCAGCAGCGTAACGTCTAGCGGGAGGAATACGCAGTATTTT
clone size: -; D gene: -; V gene: TRBV6-5; J gene: TRBJ1-1; CDR3 protein: CASRRWAGVDTEAFF; CDR3 DNA: TGTGCCAGCAGACGGTGGGCAGGAGTTGACACTGAAGCTTTCTTT
clone size: few; D gene: TRBD1; V gene: TRBV19; J gene: TRBJ1-6; CDR3 protein: CASSSTGGAYNSPLHF; CDR3 DNA: TGTGCCAGTAGTTCTACAGGGGGCGCCTATAATTCACCCCTCCACTTT
clone size: many; D gene: -; V gene: TRBV6-5; J gene: TRBJ1-1; CDR3 protein: CASSYTGPMNTEAFF; CDR3 DNA: TGTGCCAGCAGTTATACGGGCCCCATGAACACTGAAGCTTTCTTT
clone size: few; D gene: -; V gene: TRBV6-2/TRBV6-3; J gene: TRBJ1-5; CDR3 protein: CASSYGVGFSNQPQHF; CDR3 DNA: TGTGCCAGCAGTTACGGGGTAGGGTTCAGCAATCAGCCCCAGCATTTT
clone size: few; D gene: -; V gene: TRBV6-2/TRBV6-3; J gene: TRBJ1-1; CDR3 protein: CASSYSTGVTEAFF; CDR3 DNA: TGTGCCAGCAGTTACTCGACGGGGGTCACTGAAGCTTTCTTT
clone size: -; D gene: -; V gene: TRBV7-6; J gene: TRBJ1-3; CDR3 protein: CASSSHKGGSGNTIYF; CDR3 DNA: TGTGCCAGCAGCTCTCATAAAGGGGGCTCTGGAAACACCATATATTTT
clone size: -; D gene: TRBD2; V gene: TRBV20-1; J gene: TRBJ2-1; CDR3 protein: CSATPLAGNLYNEQFF; CDR3 DNA: TGCAGTGCTACCCCACTAGCGGGAAACCTGTACAATGAGCAGTTCTTC
clone size: -; D gene: -; V gene: TRBV5-5; J gene: TRBJ2-5; CDR3 protein: CASSWQPGPRETQYF; CDR3 DNA: TGTGCCAGCAGTTGGCAACCGGGACCGCGGGAGACCCAGTACTTC
clone size: few; D gene: TRBD1; V gene: TRBV4-2; J gene: TRBJ1-1; CDR3 protein: CASSRLLPGQGAGGTEAFF; CDR3 DNA: TGTGCCAGCAGCCGCCTTCTACCGGGACAGGGGGCGGGAGGCACTGAAGCTTTCTTT
clone size: -; D gene: TRBD1; V gene: TRBV3-1; J gene: TRBJ1-2; CDR3 protein: CASSFRQGYGYTF; CDR3 DNA: TGTGCCAGCAGCTTCCGACAGGGCTATGGCTACACCTTC
clone size: many; D gene: -; V gene: TRBV6-6; J gene: TRBJ1-2; CDR3 protein: CASSYSVGWNGYTF; CDR3 DNA: TGTGCCAGCAGTTACTCGGTAGGGTGGAATGGCTACACCTTC
clone size: -; D gene: -; V gene: TRBV3-1; J gene: TRBJ2-6; CDR3 protein: CASSHRSGANVLTF; CDR3 DNA: TGTGCCAGCAGCCACCGATCTGGGGCCAACGTCCTGACTTTC
clone size: few; D gene: -; V gene: TRBV6-1; J gene: TRBJ1-5; CDR3 protein: CASSELGRGRNQPQHF; CDR3 DNA: TGTGCCAGCAGTGAACTAGGGCGGGGGCGAAATCAGCCCCAGCATTTT
clone size: few; D gene: -; V gene: TRBV12-3/TRBV12-4; J gene: TRBJ1-6; CDR3 protein: CASSFEGSPLHF; CDR3 DNA: TGTGCCAGCAGTTTTGAGGGATCACCCCTCCACTTT
clone size: many; D gene: -; V gene: TRBV9; J gene: TRBJ1-4; CDR3 protein: CASSVWGQTNEKLFF; CDR3 DNA: TGTGCCAGCAGCGTTTGGGGGCAGACTAATGAAAAACTGTTTTTT
clone size: few; D gene: -; V gene: TRBV9; J gene: TRBJ2-2; CDR3 protein: CASSVGIQGKDRELFF; CDR3 DNA: TGTGCCAGCAGCGTAGGTATACAGGGAAAGGACCGGGAGCTGTTTTTT
clone size: many; D gene: -; V gene: TRBV5-4; J gene: TRBJ1-6; CDR3 protein: CASSRGPSSYNSPLHF; CDR3 DNA: TGTGCCAGCAGCCGAGGACCGAGCTCCTATAATTCACCCCTCCACTTT
clone size: -; D gene: TRBD1; V gene: TRBV5-8; J gene: TRBJ1-6; CDR3 protein: CASSPLTGGNSPLHF; CDR3 DNA: TGTGCCAGCAGCCCACTGACAGGGGGTAATTCACCCCTCCACTTT
clone size: -; D gene: -; V gene: TRBV12-3/TRBV12-4; J gene: TRBJ2-3; CDR3 protein: CASSLLGSSTDTQYF; CDR3 DNA: TGTGCCAGCAGTTTATTGGGATCAAGCACAGATACGCAGTATTTT
clone size: -; D gene: -; V gene: TRBV19; J gene: TRBJ2-1; CDR3 protein: CASSEYNEQFF; CDR3 DNA: TGTGCCAGTAGTGAGTACAATGAGCAGTTCTTC
clone size: -; D gene: -; V gene: TRBV7-2; J gene: TRBJ2-2; CDR3 protein: CASSSTVTGELFF; CDR3 DNA: TGTGCCAGCAGCTCGACAGTCACCGGGGAGCTGTTTTTT
clone size: few; D gene: -; V gene: TRBV2; J gene: TRBJ1-3; CDR3 protein: CASSELGAGNTIYF; CDR3 DNA: TGTGCCAGCAGTGAACTGGGGGCTGGAAACACCATATATTTT
clone size: few; D gene: TRBD1; V gene: TRBV19; J gene: TRBJ1-5; CDR3 protein: CASSTGQGAFQPQHF; CDR3 DNA: TGTGCCAGTAGTACGGGACAGGGGGCGTTTCAGCCCCAGCATTTT
clone size: -; D gene: TRBD2; V gene: TRBV4-2; J gene: TRBJ2-3; CDR3 protein: CASSQAGLAASTDTQYF; CDR3 DNA: TGTGCCAGCAGCCAAGCTGGACTAGCAGCTAGCACAGATACGCAGTATTTT
clone size: few; D gene: -; V gene: TRBV15; J gene: TRBJ2-7; CDR3 protein: CATTLPAGYEQYF; CDR3 DNA: TGTGCCACCACGTTGCCCGCGGGCTACGAGCAGTACTTC
clone size: few; D gene: -; V gene: TRBV7-9; J gene: TRBJ1-1; CDR3 protein: CASSFPRTEAFF; CDR3 DNA: TGTGCCAGCAGCTTCCCCCGTACTGAAGCTTTCTTT
clone size: -; D gene: TRBD1; V gene: TRBV27; J gene: TRBJ1-2; CDR3 protein: CASSPDRDYGYTF; CDR3 DNA: TGTGCCAGCAGCCCGGACAGGGACTATGGCTACACCTTC
clone size: -; D gene: -; V gene: TRBV6-2/TRBV6-3; J gene: TRBJ1-2; CDR3 protein: CASSYTRTVFYGYTF; CDR3 DNA: TGTGCCAGCAGTTACACGAGGACAGTTTTCTATGGCTACACCTTC
clone size: few; D gene: TRBD2; V gene: TRBV12-3/TRBV12-4; J gene: TRBJ2-3; CDR3 protein: CASSFLGLAGGVTQYF; CDR3 DNA: TGTGCCAGCAGTTTCCTAGGACTAGCGGGAGGTGTTACGCAGTATTTT
clone size: few; D gene: -; V gene: TRBV4-1; J gene: TRBJ2-5; CDR3 protein: CASSQGVAEEETQYF; CDR3 DNA: TGCGCCAGCAGCCAAGGTGTGGCGGAGGAGGAGACCCAGTACTTC
clone size: few; D gene: -; V gene: TRBV5-1; J gene: TRBJ1-2; CDR3 protein: CASSLDGDYGYTF; CDR3 DNA: TGCGCCAGCAGCTTGGACGGAGACTATGGCTACACCTTC
clone size: -; D gene: -; V gene: TRBV19; J gene: TRBJ2-1; CDR3 protein: CASTPQGPNKQFF; CDR3 DNA: TGTGCCAGTACCCCACAGGGTCCCAATAAGCAGTTCTTC
clone size: once; D gene: -; V gene: TRBV20-1; J gene: TRBJ2-3; CDR3 protein: CSARDRLVETQYF; CDR3 DNA: TGCAGTGCTAGAGATCGATTAGTCGAGACGCAGTATTTT
clone size: few; D gene: TRBD1; V gene: TRBV15; J gene: TRBJ2-7; CDR3 protein: CATSLEMGQVYEQYF; CDR3 DNA: TGTGCCACCAGCTTAGAGATGGGACAGGTCTACGAGCAGTACTTC
clone size: few; D gene: -; V gene: TRBV9; J gene: TRBJ2-7; CDR3 protein: CASSVGGDEQYF; CDR3 DNA: TGTGCCAGCAGCGTAGGCGGCGACGAGCAGTACTTC
clone size: few; D gene: -; V gene: TRBV6-6; J gene: TRBJ2-1; CDR3 protein: CASSYWASEYEQFF; CDR3 DNA: TGTGCCAGCAGTTACTGGGCTAGCGAATATGAGCAGTTCTTC